This entry describes one T cell receptor beta chain. The antigen is unknown. The PCR ran on 60 Vbeta and 13 Jbeta primers. In the authors' methods: Counted up in a later analysis, unique TCR beta chains came to 65 million to 80 million, with about 10 million shared. Sequencing used immunoSEQ multiplex PCR; TCRdb keeps in-frame clones, though not all of them. That table furnishes V, J and clone size, whereas the DNA furnished D and trimming. The table records some 140,000 clones, roughly 78% of them present only once. This entry comes from a study of cytomegalovirus exposure and HLA in healthy donors. Study in general: Earlier, fewer than 140 million unique TCR beta sequences were recovered from 200 million or so T cells by an analysis.

Findings and limits, study-wide: Among the CMV-associated chains, a few were confirmed in vitro as specific for CMV antigens.

Deletions cut 3 bases from V and 4 bases from J, with 16 bases between. The CDR3 runs to 15 residues. Germline V gene lookup returns CDR1 GTSNPN and CDR2 SVGIG (reference sequence). The rearrangement joins TRBV30 to TRBJ2-1; possibly TRBD2 for D (7 bases). The sequence was obtained from a man in his forties in good health and CMV-seropositive. Sequenced: PBMCs. This CDR3 reads CAWRGAAGAYNEQFF. The CDR3 DNA sequence: TGTGCCTGGAGGGGGGCGGCGGGGGCTTACAATGAGCAGTTCTTC.